This entry features one TCR beta chain sequence. Its target is not known. Germline CDR1 reads MNHNS; CDR2 reads SASEGT. CDR3 length: 13 residues. J gave up 0 bases and V 6 bases, and 0 bases lay outside the gene matches. The data stem from a study of T-cell memory formation after mild COVID-19. Study-wide findings and caveats: That cross-reactive memory joined was suggested by some responding clones appearing in pre-infection memory. Chiefly within CM and EM were the contracting CD4+ clones; CD8+ ones were within EMRA.

Using constant-segment primers, 5'RACE produced TCR alpha and TCR beta cDNA libraries carrying sample barcodes and UMIs. TCRdb reprocessed the 5' RACE reads with MiXCR, giving one entry per CDR3 protein. The sample consists of approximately 270,000 distinct CDR3 sequences, about 17% of them appearing once. This chain connects TRBV6-1 to TRBJ2-7; TRBD1 matches at 9 bases. The origin of this receptor is a man younger than 30 who had mild COVID-19 (a few samples of this study predate the infection). Cell type and time point are not known. The sequenced sample was PBMCs or a T cell subset sorted from them (not recorded which). CDR3 protein: CASRDRGSYEQYV. The CDR3 DNA sequence: TGTGCCAGCAGGGACAGGGGCTCCTACGAGCAGTACGTC.